A single sample gave rise to the 10 T cell receptor beta chains below, sequenced in a study of control samples from healthy donors and cancer patients. Assay: immunoSEQ multiplex PCR; the TCRdb copy retains only in-frame clones and omits some. This table holds roughly 150,000 clones, about 90% found once. The sequencing sample was made of blood. The receptors derive from a young man in good health.

Remarks on this clone: Distinct nucleotide sequences in the sample also encode this CDR3. The chain is built from TRBV28 and TRBJ1-6; D call uncertain. Trimming removed 3 bases from V and 7 bases from J, with 4 bases in between. From germline, CDR1 is MDHEN and CDR2 SYDVKM. The CDR3 runs 12 residues. CDR3 DNA: TGTGCCAGCAGTTTGCGGAATTCACCCCTCCACTTT. This encodes CASSLRNSPLHF.

The table lists this clone with a few counts. The chain couples TRBV12-3 or TRBV12-4 to TRBJ2-3; D is perhaps TRBD1 or TRBD2 (5 bases each). Trimming took 7 bases from V and 5 from J, leaving 13 bases between them. The CDR3 runs 13 residues. The CDR3 loop reads CASTQRGGDTQYF. For the CDR3, the DNA is TGTGCCAGCACCCAACGGGGCGGAGATACGCAGTATTTT.

This rearrangement joins TRBV7-8 to TRBJ2-1; D is uncertain. The CDR3 consists of 13 residues. V lost 4 bases, J lost 5 bases, and 9 bases lay in between. Germline V gives CDR1 SGHVS, CDR2 FQNEAQ. The CDR3 loop reads CASSSGADNEQFF. In nucleotides, the CDR3 is TGTGCCAGCAGCTCCGGAGCTGACAATGAGCAGTTCTTC.

This rearrangement joins TRBV3-1 (or the pseudogene TRBV3-2) to TRBJ1-2, with D possibly matching TRBD1 (6 bases). The V gene's germline CDR1 is LGHDT and CDR2 YNNKEL (reference sequence). V was trimmed by 3 bases and J by 2 bases, leaving 16 bases between them. This CDR3 contains 16 residues. The CDR3 loop is CASSQGRGGPNYGYTF. The CDR3 nucleotides read TGTGCCAGCAGCCAGGGAAGAGGGGGGCCCAACTATGGCTACACCTTC.

The chain links TRBV19 to TRBJ1-3, with D hard to call. Trimming removed 2 bases from V and 2 bases from J, with 10 bases in between. The CDR3 contains 15 residues. The germline CDR1 and CDR2 sequences are LNHDA and SQIVND (reference sequence). CDR3 amino acids: CASSITLRTGNTIYF. The DNA for the CDR3 is TGTGCCAGTAGTATAACACTCCGGACTGGAAACACCATATATTTT.

The rearrangement joins TRBV6-2 or TRBV6-3 to TRBJ2-1, with D maybe TRBD1 (6 bases). The CDR3 contains 11 residues. Germline lookup yields CDR1 MNHEY and CDR2 SVGEGT. The germline V and J ends were trimmed by 4 bases and 10 bases, with 8 bases remaining between them. CDR3 in DNA: TGTGCCAGCAGTTGGGGGACAGAGCAGTTCTTC. Residues: CASSWGTEQFF.

This clone has only a few counts. The gene calls are TRBV9 and TRBJ1-1; perhaps TRBD1 as D (6 bases). The germline gives CDR1 SGDLS, CDR2 YYNGEE. V was shortened by 0 bases and J by 5 bases, with 11 bases between the two germline ends. The CDR3 extends over 14 amino acids. The CDR3 DNA sequence: TGTGCCAGCAGCGTAGCACAGGGCATGACTGAAGCTTTCTTT. Translating it yields CASSVAQGMTEAFF.

The chain couples TRBV5-1 to TRBJ1-1; 9 positions agree with TRBD1. This CDR3 spans 15 amino acids. Germline CDR1 reads SGHRS; CDR2 reads YFSETQ. V lost 3 bases to trimming and J lost 4 bases; unmatched junction nucleotides: 7. The CDR3 is CASSWDRDRGTEAFF. CDR3 sequence (DNA): TGCGCCAGCAGCTGGGACAGGGATCGGGGCACTGAAGCTTTCTTT.

CDR3 bases: TGTGCCTGGAGTACAGGGAACGAGCAGTACTTC. It codes for CAWSTGNEQYF. The J gene is TRBJ2-7, the V gene TRBV30; D possibly corresponds to TRBD1 (6 bases). The CDR3 consists of 11 residues. Germline V CDR1 and CDR2: GTSNPN, SVGIG (reference sequence). Trimming left V 2 bases short and J 5 bases short, with 7 bases between.

This clone was seen more than once but under ten times. The chain uses TRBV7-3 and TRBJ1-5; tentative D call: TRBD1 (5 bases). The V gene's germline CDR1 is SGHTA and CDR2 FQGTGA. Trimming took 5 bases from V and 3 from J, leaving 8 bases between them. This CDR3 contains 13 residues. In DNA form, the CDR3 reads TGTGCCAGCAGCCCCGGGGCCAATCAGCCCCAGCATTTT. Translation gives CASSPGANQPQHF.